This is a list of T cell receptor beta chains from one sample in a study of T-cell memory formation after mild COVID-19. TCRdb recomputed calls from the 5' RACE reads with MiXCR, one row per CDR3 protein. The table lists around 220,000 distinct CDR3 sequences, around 15% of them singletons. The sequenced sample consisted of PBMCs or a T cell subset sorted from them (not recorded which). The receptors derive from a man aged 18-30 years who had mild COVID-19 (a few samples of this study predate the infection). Cell type and time point are not known. Each CDR3 is given without its conserved first and last residue. Fields, in order: CDR3 protein, J gene, V gene.

AISESGGLGLSDTQY,TRBJ2-3,TRBV10-3
ASSVMRRGKETDTQY,TRBJ2-3,TRBV28
SARGGSSGNEQF,TRBJ2-1,TRBV20-1
ASCAEGSVFGNTIY,TRBJ1-3,TRBV5-1
ASSRTVPQPQH,TRBJ1-5,TRBV12-3/TRBV12-4
ASSLEPQSSYNEQF,TRBJ2-1,TRBV5-4
ASRVPGLAGELF,TRBJ2-2,TRBV5-1
ATLDSTNQETQY,TRBJ2-5,TRBV19
ASSQEDRESPLH,TRBJ1-6,TRBV4-2
ASSPRDYNNEQF,TRBJ2-1,TRBV3-1
ASSSERLPETQY,TRBJ2-5,TRBV11-2
ASSLGPGRAYSEQY,TRBJ2-7,TRBV27
ASSQEWGWASSGNTIY,TRBJ1-3,TRBV4-1